This T cell receptor (beta chain) emerged from a study of CD8 T cells in ankylosing spondylitis. This clonotype was seen repeatedly, ten times or more. TCRdb passed the 5' RACE reads through MiXCR, listing each CDR3 protein once. This sample has a few hundred thousand distinct CDR3 sequences, with around 10% found just once. Germline V gene sequence: CDR1 SGHAT, CDR2 FQNNGV. This CDR3 contains 14 residues. The ends lost 5 bases at V and 0 bases at J; junction bases unmatched: 3. The specimen was blood, either unsorted or a sorted T cell fraction (not recorded which). The TCR was taken from a male donor with ankylosing spondylitis or in good health (not recorded which). The chain employs TRBV11-2 and TRBJ2-5; 7 nucleotides align to TRBD1. The DNA of the CDR3 is TGTGCCAGCAGCACGACAGGGTACCAAGAGACCCAGTACTTC. As protein: CASSTTGYQETQYF.